Here is one TCR beta chain with its context. The germline gives CDR1 SGHAT, CDR2 FQNNGV. Germline trimming cut 1 base from V and 4 bases from J; bases unmatched to any gene: 16. This CDR3 has 19 residues. These data belong to a study of blood T cell repertoires in COVID-19. Study in general: COVID-19 samples from acute and convalescent phases originated in the United States, Italy and Spain. T cells, B-cell-depleted T cells, or PBMCs provided the cDNA or gDNA that served as material.

Original data processing: Quantification of nucleated cells was approximated via reference gene primer amplification. This table comes from immunoSEQ multiplex PCR, and its TCRdb copy is limited to in-frame clones, with some not included. The V and J calls and clone size come from that table; D and trimming were worked out from the DNA. In the table there are 150,000 to 200,000 clones, approximately 88% of which are singletons. The V gene is TRBV11-2, the J gene TRBJ1-1; 9 nucleotides align to TRBD1. Sequencing input: peripheral blood. The receptor was derived from a human donor in a cohort sampled during active COVID-19. The CDR3 region has the DNA TGTGCCAGCAGCTTAGGATCTTTGAACAGGGGGCGAAGAGGCACTGAAGCTTTCTTT. Translation: CASSLGSLNRGRRGTEAFF.